This entry lists 31 T cell receptor beta chains sequenced from one sample in a study of blood T cell repertoires in COVID-19. Clones were read by immunoSEQ multiplex PCR, and TCRdb kept only the in-frame ones, dropping some. This sample has hundreds of thousands of clones, with more than 90% found just once. The specimen sequenced was PBMCs or T cells enriched from blood (not recorded which). All receptors derive from a man in his 60s who had recovered from COVID-19.

The chain employs TRBV21-1 and TRBJ2-2; the DNA was not compared with TRBD1, the D call given in the table. TRBV21-1 constitutes a pseudogene. This CDR3 is 14 amino acids long. CDR3 loop: CASSKYNDTGELFF. The CDR3 nucleotides read TGTGCCAGCAGCAAATACAACGACACCGGGGAGCTGTTTTTT.

The chain employs TRBV7-2 and TRBJ1-6; D is perhaps TRBD1 (6 bases). The CDR3 contains 14 residues. Germline assignment: CDR1 SGHTA and CDR2 FQGNSA. The ends were cut back, 5 bases at V and 7 bases at J, with 12 bases in the middle. The CDR3 region has the DNA TGTGCCAGCAGCCCGGGACAATGGAATTCACCCCTCCACTTT. Protein sequence: CASSPGQWNSPLHF.

The chain is built from TRBV7-2 and TRBJ2-3; 8 bases match TRBD2. The CDR3 sequence is 14 residues long. Trimming removed 4 bases from V and 4 bases from J; junction bases left unmatched: 4. Germline CDR1 and CDR2: SGHTA and FQGNSA. The CDR3 DNA sequence: TGTGCCAGCAGCTCGGGACTAGTGGCAGATACGCAGTATTTT. Protein: CASSSGLVADTQYF.

A single count supports this clone. The CDR3, as DNA: TGTGCCAGCACCCCTAGGAGGAACACTGAAGCTTTCTTT. It is translated as CASTPRRNTEAFF. V gene TRBV3-1 (or the pseudogene TRBV3-2) combines with J gene TRBJ1-1; D is undetermined. The CDR3 is 13 residues long. V lost 7 bases, J lost 1 base, and 10 bases lay in between. Germline V lookup: CDR1 LGHDT, CDR2 YNNKEL (reference sequence).

The rearrangement links TRBV12-3 or TRBV12-4 to TRBJ1-3; D is unclear. The CDR3 extends over 12 amino acids. Trimming removed 8 bases from V and 0 bases from J, with 5 bases in between. The CDR3 coding sequence is TGTGCCAGCTCGGGCTCTGGAAACACCATATATTTT. Amino acid sequence: CASSGSGNTIYF.

The chain's CDR3 is CASRREPTNEKLFF. For the CDR3, the DNA is TGTGCCAGCAGGCGAGAACCAACTAATGAAAAACTGTTTTTT. The chain couples TRBV5-5 to TRBJ1-4; D not certain. CDR3 length equals 14 residues. The V end lost 5 bases, the J end lost 0 bases, and 8 bases lay between the germline ends. Germline CDR1 reads SGHKS; CDR2 reads YYEKEE (reference sequence).

The gene calls are TRBV4-3 and TRBJ1-2; perhaps TRBD1 as D (5 bases). This CDR3 has 15 residues. Deletions cut 1 base from V and 5 bases from J, with 14 bases between. Germline CDR1 is LGHNA and CDR2 is YSLEER. The CDR3 nucleotides are TGCGCCAGCAGCCAAGTGGTACGGGGGGGGTATGGCTACACCTTC. Translation: CASSQVVRGGYGYTF.

This clone appeared many times. The V and J genes are TRBV4-2 and TRBJ1-5, with 7 positions matching TRBD1. J lost 4 bases, V lost 1 base, and 4 bases had no gene match. The V gene's germline CDR1 is LGHNA and CDR2 YNFKEQ. CDR3 length: 15 residues. The CDR3 region is CASSQGTGGNQPQHF. The CDR3 nucleotides read TGTGCCAGCAGCCAAGGGACAGGCGGTAATCAGCCCCAGCATTTT.

The chain is built from TRBV18 and TRBJ2-3; 8 positions match TRBD1. Per germline, CDR1 KGHSH and CDR2 LQKENI. The CDR3 loop spans 15 amino acids. The J segment lost 0 bases and the V segment lost 6 bases, leaving 5 bases of the junction unmatched. Here the CDR3 DNA reads TGTGCCAGCTCTGGACAGGGATCTAGCACAGATACGCAGTATTTT. Protein: CASSGQGSSTDTQYF.

The gene calls are TRBV16 and TRBJ1-1; 9 positions agree with TRBD1. The V gene's germline CDR1 is KGHSY and CDR2 FQNENV. V was pared by 1 base and J by 2 bases, with 5 bases of the junction left unmatched. The CDR3 is 16 residues long. CDR3 residues: CASSQWGTGTNTEAFF. CDR3 nucleotide sequence: TGTGCCAGCAGCCAATGGGGGACAGGGACCAACACTGAAGCTTTCTTT.

This chain joins TRBV5-5 and TRBJ2-7; 10 bases fit TRBD1. Germline V gives CDR1 SGHKS, CDR2 YYEKEE (reference sequence). V was clipped by 4 bases and J by 2 bases; unmatched bases: 6. CDR3 length: 15 residues. For the CDR3, the DNA is TGTGCCAGCAGCCGGGACAGGGGCTGGACCTACGAGCAGTACTTC. Its translation is CASSRDRGWTYEQYF.

V and J are TRBV11-3 and TRBJ2-7; D remains ambiguous. Germline CDR1 and CDR2: SGHNT and YENEEA. V gave up 5 bases and J gave up 2 bases, with 19 bases separating them. CDR3 length: 16 amino acids. The CDR3 DNA is TGTGCCAGCAGCAGCACGGCGGCTCCAGTCCCCTACGAGCAGTACTTC. This encodes CASSSTAAPVPYEQYF. Combining the CDR3 with reference TRBV11-3 and TRBJ2-7 gives the whole variable domain EAGVVQSPRYKIIEKKQPVAFWCNPISGHNTLYWYLQNLGQGPELLIRYENEEAVDDSQLPKDRFSAERLKGVDSTLKIQPAELGDSAVYLCASSSTAAPVPYEQYFGPGTRLTVT.

The chain employs TRBV10-3 and TRBJ2-7; 7 positions match TRBD1. There are 15 residues in the CDR3. J was trimmed by 2 bases and V by 3 bases; bases with no gene match: 7. CDR1 is ENHRY and CDR2 is SYGVKD in the germline V gene. The CDR3 region is CAISDPPRGTYEQYF. The CDR3 nucleotides read TGTGCCATCAGTGATCCCCCCAGGGGGACCTACGAGCAGTACTTC.

This sequence joins TRBV7-6 and TRBJ1-2; D may be TRBD1 (6 bases). The germline V gene encodes CDR1 SGHVS and CDR2 FNYEAQ. This CDR3 contains 12 residues. V lost 1 base and J 7 bases, leaving 7 bases between the germline ends. The CDR3 DNA sequence: TGTGCCAGCAGCTTAGGCAGGGGTGGCTACACCTTC. This sequence encodes CASSLGRGGYTF.

The chain recombines TRBV18 with TRBJ2-4; D may be TRBD1 (6 bases). The CDR3 has 14 residues. Germline CDR1 is KGHSH and CDR2 is LQKENI. The V end was cut by 4 bases, the J end by 5 bases, with 12 bases between. The CDR3 sequence: CASSLPGHQNIQYF. The CDR3 DNA follows: TGTGCCAGCTCACTCCCGGGACACCAAAACATTCAGTACTTC. The complete variable domain, with remaining parts taken from reference TRBV18 and TRBJ2-4, reads NAGVMQNPRHLVRRRGQEARLRCSPMKGHSHVYWYRQLPEEGLKFMVYLQKENIIDESGMPKERFSAEFPKEGPSILRIQQVVRGDSAAYFCASSLPGHQNIQYFGAGTRLSVL.

This clone was seen a single time. The chain carries TRBV30 and TRBJ2-7; possible D gene TRBD2, 6 bases. The germline gives CDR1 GTSNPN, CDR2 SVGIG (reference sequence). V was trimmed by 2 bases and J by 4 bases, leaving 18 bases between them. The CDR3 contains 15 residues. The CDR3 bases are TGTGCCTGGAGTATGAGGGACGCGGGGCCATACGAGCAGTACTTC. Its protein is CAWSMRDAGPYEQYF.

This clone has a single count. The V and J genes are TRBV2 and TRBJ1-4, with TRBD1 as a possible D gene (5 bases). The CDR3 covers 13 residues. The V end lost 8 bases, the J end lost 10 bases, and 17 bases lay between the germline ends. The germline V gene encodes CDR1 SNHLY and CDR2 FYNNEI. The CDR3 region is CASLGQPPGKLFF. The CDR3 DNA reads TGTGCCAGCCTCGGACAACCCCCGGGAAAACTGTTTTTT.

J is TRBJ1-2 and V is TRBV7-9; 7 bases match TRBD1. From germline, CDR1 is SEHNR and CDR2 FQNEAQ (reference sequence). This CDR3 contains 15 residues. J was trimmed by 0 bases and V by 3 bases; bases with no gene match: 4. CDR3 DNA sequence: TGTGCCAGCAGCTTTCGACAGGGCCCTAACTATGGCTACACCTTC. It is translated as CASSFRQGPNYGYTF.

CDR3 sequence: CASSFLGLDKTEAFF. CDR3 bases: TGTGCCAGCAGCTTCTTGGGACTGGATAAAACTGAAGCTTTCTTT. This sequence joins TRBV7-2 and TRBJ1-1, with D perhaps matching TRBD1 (5 bases). The CDR3 spans 15 residues. Deletions cut 3 bases from V and 5 bases from J, with 16 bases between. In germline, CDR1 is SGHTA, CDR2 FQGNSA. Full variable domain (missing parts from reference TRBV7-2 and TRBJ1-1): GAGVSQSPSNKVTEKGKDVELRCDPISGHTALYWYRQSLGQGLEFLIYFQGNSAPDKSGLPSDRFSAERTGGSVSTLTIQRTQQEDSAVYLCASSFLGLDKTEAFFGQGTRLTVV.

This clone was detected a few times. This sequence joins TRBV5-1 and TRBJ2-2; D possibly corresponds to TRBD2 (5 bases). This CDR3 is built from 16 residues. With 0 bases removed from V and 7 bases from J, the gap between germline ends came to 16 bases. CDR1 is SGHRS and CDR2 is YFSETQ in the germline V gene. The DNA of the CDR3 is TGCGCCAGCAGCTTGGCCGTCCCCCCCGAGGGCGGGGAGCTGTTTTTT. Translating gives CASSLAVPPEGGELFF. Full variable domain (missing parts from reference TRBV5-1 and TRBJ2-2): KAGVTQTPRYLIKTRGQQVTLSCSPISGHRSVSWYQQTPGQGLQFLFEYFSETQRNKGNFPGRFSGRQFSNSRSEMNVSTLELGDSALYLCASSLAVPPEGGELFFGEGSRLTVL.

The chain combines TRBV6-5 with TRBJ1-1; 8 bases map to TRBD1. Germline lookup yields CDR1 MNHEY and CDR2 SVGAGI. Trimming took 5 bases from V and 5 from J; bases not matched to a gene: 7. This CDR3 contains 14 residues. The CDR3 spells CASSTETGVTEAFF. DNA for the CDR3: TGTGCCAGCAGTACTGAGACAGGGGTTACTGAAGCTTTCTTT.

The rearrangement joins TRBV19 to TRBJ1-4; 9 nucleotides align to TRBD1. Germline V gene data show CDR1 as LNHDA and CDR2 as SQIVND (reference sequence). The CDR3 covers 13 residues. The V segment lost 7 bases and the J segment 7 bases; nucleotides outside the gene matches: 4. The CDR3 bases are TGTGCCAGTAACGACAGGGGGGCTGAAAAACTGTTTTTT. This gives the protein CASNDRGAEKLFF.

The chain has TRBV14 and TRBJ2-7, with 7 bases identical to TRBD2. This CDR3 is built from 14 residues. With 4 bases clipped from V and 3 bases from J, the junction kept 6 bases outside the gene matches. CDR1 and CDR2 (germline): SGHDN, FVKESK. CDR3 sequence: CASSLDGGVYEQYF. The CDR3 DNA is TGTGCCAGCAGCCTAGATGGGGGGGTCTACGAGCAGTACTTC.

V gene TRBV5-1 combines with J gene TRBJ2-6; 7 bases agree with TRBD2. V gave up 2 bases and J gave up 3 bases; unmatched junction bases: 5. The CDR3 consists of 16 residues. Germline CDR1 reads SGHRS; CDR2 reads YFSETQ. For the CDR3, the DNA is TGCGCCAGCAGCTTAACAGCGGGATATGGGGCCAACGTCCTGACTTTC. Amino acid sequence: CASSLTAGYGANVLTF.

The chain joins TRBV7-2 to TRBJ1-2, with 7 bases identical to TRBD1. Germline lookup yields CDR1 SGHTA and CDR2 FQGNSA. Unmatched junction bases numbered 10, after V lost 4 bases and J lost 8 bases. The CDR3 loop spans 14 amino acids. CDR3 bases: TGTGCCAGCAGCTCCCATGGGTTAGGGGGCGGCTACACCTTC. Its translation is CASSSHGLGGGYTF. The full variable domain, with the rest looked up from reference TRBV7-2 and TRBJ1-2, is GAGVSQSPSNKVTEKGKDVELRCDPISGHTALYWYRQSLGQGLEFLIYFQGNSAPDKSGLPSDRFSAERTGGSVSTLTIQRTQQEDSAVYLCASSSHGLGGGYTFGSGTRLTVV.

CDR3 protein: CASSFDGLAGGKTQYF. CDR3 nucleotides: TGTGCCAGCAGCTTCGACGGACTAGCGGGGGGAAAGACCCAGTACTTC. The gene calls are TRBV7-2 and TRBJ2-5; 14 bases line up with TRBD2. In germline, CDR1 is SGHTA, CDR2 FQGNSA. Germline trimming cut 3 bases from V and 6 bases from J; bases unmatched to any gene: 6. CDR3 length: 16 amino acids.

The rearrangement joins TRBV9 to TRBJ2-1; maybe TRBD1 (6 bases). The germline CDR1 and CDR2 sequences are SGDLS and YYNGEE. Trimming stripped 3 bases from V and 6 bases from J, with 7 bases between. The CDR3 has 12 residues. This chain's CDR3 is CASSETGNEQFF. For the CDR3, the DNA is TGTGCCAGCAGCGAGACAGGCAATGAGCAGTTCTTC.

Turning to this clone: At one of its ends the junction is not consistent with the germline gene, which may arise from a read error. The rearrangement links TRBV19 to TRBJ1-6, with D maybe TRBD1 (5 bases). Germline values: CDR1 LNHDA, CDR2 SQIVND (reference sequence). This CDR3 region has 14 residues. The CDR3, as DNA: TGTGCCAGTAGTTTGCTGGGGCAGAATTCACCCCTCTACTTT. It specifies CASSLLGQNSPLYF.

The rearrangement links TRBV10-1 to TRBJ2-7; the match to TRBD1 covers 7 bases. The V segment lost 1 base and the J segment 2 bases; nucleotides outside the gene matches: 5. Germline CDR1 WNHNN, CDR2 SYGVQD (reference sequence). The CDR3 has 15 amino acids. This chain's CDR3 is CASSEWDSGTYEQYF. The CDR3 region has the DNA TGCGCCAGCAGTGAGTGGGACAGTGGAACCTACGAGCAGTACTTC.

CDR3: CASSLTGTDNYTF. The CDR3 DNA reads as TGTGCCAGCAGCTTAACCGGGACAGATAACTACACCTTC. The gene calls are TRBV7-9 and TRBJ1-2; 7 positions agree with TRBD1. Germline CDR1 SEHNR, CDR2 FQNEAQ (reference sequence). This CDR3 region has 13 residues. The trim removed 2 bases at V and 10 bases at J, leaving 7 bases unmatched.

The chain combines TRBV25-1 with TRBJ2-7; weak D call: TRBD1 (6 bases). Germline V CDR1 and CDR2: MGHDK, SYGVNS. The V gene lost 5 bases and the J gene lost 6 bases, with 20 bases spanning the gap. This CDR3 has 15 amino acids. The CDR3 is CASSLTGRNPSEQYF. In nucleotides, the CDR3 is TGTGCCAGCAGTCTGACAGGACGCAACCCCAGCGAGCAGTACTTC.